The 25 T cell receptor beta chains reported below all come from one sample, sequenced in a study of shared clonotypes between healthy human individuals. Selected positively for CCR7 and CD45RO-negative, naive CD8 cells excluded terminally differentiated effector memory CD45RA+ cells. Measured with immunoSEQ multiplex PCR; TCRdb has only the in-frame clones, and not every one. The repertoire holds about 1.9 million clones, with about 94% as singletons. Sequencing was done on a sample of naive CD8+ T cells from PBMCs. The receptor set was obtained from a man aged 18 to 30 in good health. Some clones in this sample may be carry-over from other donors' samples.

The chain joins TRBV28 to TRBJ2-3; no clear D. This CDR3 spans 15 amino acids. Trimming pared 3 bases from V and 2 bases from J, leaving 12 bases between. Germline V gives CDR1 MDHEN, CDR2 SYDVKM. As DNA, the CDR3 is TGTGCCAGCAGTTTTCGTAGCAGTTACACAGATACGCAGTATTTT. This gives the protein CASSFRSSYTDTQYF.

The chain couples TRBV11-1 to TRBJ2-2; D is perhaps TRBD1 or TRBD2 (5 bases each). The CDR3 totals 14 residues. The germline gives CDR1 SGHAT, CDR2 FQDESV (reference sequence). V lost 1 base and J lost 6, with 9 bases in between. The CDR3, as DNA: TGTGCCAGCAGCTTAGTTATGGGGGCCGGGGAGCTGTTTTTT. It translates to CASSLVMGAGELFF.

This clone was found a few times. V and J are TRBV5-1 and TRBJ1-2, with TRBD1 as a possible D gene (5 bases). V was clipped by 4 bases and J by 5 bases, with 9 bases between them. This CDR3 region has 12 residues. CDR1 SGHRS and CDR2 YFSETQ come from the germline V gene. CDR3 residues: CASSGGLYGYTF. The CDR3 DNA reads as TGCGCCAGCAGCGGGGGACTTTATGGCTACACCTTC.

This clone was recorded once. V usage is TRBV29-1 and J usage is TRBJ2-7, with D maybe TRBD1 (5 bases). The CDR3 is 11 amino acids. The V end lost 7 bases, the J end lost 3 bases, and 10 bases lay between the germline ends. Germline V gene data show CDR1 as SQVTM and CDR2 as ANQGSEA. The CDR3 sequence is CSATDNYEQYF. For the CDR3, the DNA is TGCAGCGCCACGGACAACTACGAGCAGTACTTC.

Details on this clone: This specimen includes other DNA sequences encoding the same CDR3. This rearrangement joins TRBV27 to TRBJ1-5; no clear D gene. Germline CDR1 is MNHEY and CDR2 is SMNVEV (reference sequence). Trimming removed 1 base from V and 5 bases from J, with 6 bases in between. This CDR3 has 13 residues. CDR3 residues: CASSLWVDQPQHF. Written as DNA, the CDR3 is TGTGCCAGCAGTTTATGGGTTGATCAGCCCCAGCATTTT.

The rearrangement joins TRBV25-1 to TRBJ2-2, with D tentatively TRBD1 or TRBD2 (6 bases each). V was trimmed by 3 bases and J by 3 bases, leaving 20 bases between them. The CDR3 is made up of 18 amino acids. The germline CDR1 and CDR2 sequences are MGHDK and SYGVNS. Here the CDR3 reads CASSESFKGGLYTGELFF. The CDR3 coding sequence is TGTGCCAGCAGTGAGTCCTTCAAGGGGGGTTTGTACACCGGGGAGCTGTTTTTT.

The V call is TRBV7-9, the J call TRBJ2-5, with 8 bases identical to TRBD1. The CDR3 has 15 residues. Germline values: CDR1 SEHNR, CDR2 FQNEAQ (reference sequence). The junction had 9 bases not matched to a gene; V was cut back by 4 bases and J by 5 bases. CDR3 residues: CASSSPGTGRETQYF. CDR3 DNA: TGTGCCAGCAGCTCCCCCGGGACAGGTCGCGAGACCCAGTACTTC.

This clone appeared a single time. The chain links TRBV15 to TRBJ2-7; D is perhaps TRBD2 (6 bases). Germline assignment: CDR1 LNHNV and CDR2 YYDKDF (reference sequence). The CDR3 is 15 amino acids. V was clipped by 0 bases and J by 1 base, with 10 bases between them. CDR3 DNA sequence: TGTGCCACCAGCAGAGAAGGCGGAGGGTCCTACGAGCAGTACTTC. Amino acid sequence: CATSREGGGSYEQYF. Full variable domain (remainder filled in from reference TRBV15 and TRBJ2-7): DAMVIQNPRYQVTQFGKPVTLSCSQTLNHNVMYWYQQKSSQAPKLLFHYYDKDFNNEADTPDNFQSRRPNTSFCFLDIRSPGLGDTAMYLCATSREGGGSYEQYFGPGTRLTVT.

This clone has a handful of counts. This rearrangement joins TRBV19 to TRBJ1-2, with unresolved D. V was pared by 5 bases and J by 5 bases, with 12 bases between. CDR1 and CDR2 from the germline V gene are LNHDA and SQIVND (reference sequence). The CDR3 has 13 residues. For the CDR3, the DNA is TGTGCCAGTAGTCCCCCGGAGGAGTATGGCTACACCTTC. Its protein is CASSPPEEYGYTF.

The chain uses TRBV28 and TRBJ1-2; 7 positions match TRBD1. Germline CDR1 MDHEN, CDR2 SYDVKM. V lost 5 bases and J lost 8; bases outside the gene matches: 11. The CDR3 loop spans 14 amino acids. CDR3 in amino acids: CASSHLEGARGYTF. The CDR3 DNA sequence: TGTGCCAGCAGTCATCTCGAGGGGGCGAGGGGCTACACCTTC.

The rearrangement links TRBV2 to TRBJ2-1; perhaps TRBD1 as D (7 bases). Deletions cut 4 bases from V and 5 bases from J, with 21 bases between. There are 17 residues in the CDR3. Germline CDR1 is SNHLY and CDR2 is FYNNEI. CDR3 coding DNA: TGTGCCAGCAGTGGGAACCGGGACAGACTAGACGACAATGAGCAGTTCTTC. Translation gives CASSGNRDRLDDNEQFF.

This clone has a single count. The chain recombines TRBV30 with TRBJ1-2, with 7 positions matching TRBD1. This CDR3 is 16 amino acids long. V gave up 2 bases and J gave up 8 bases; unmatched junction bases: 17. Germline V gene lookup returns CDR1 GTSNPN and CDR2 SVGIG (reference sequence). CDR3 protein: CAWSPTLTGSVGGYTF. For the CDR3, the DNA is TGTGCCTGGAGTCCGACCTTGACAGGGTCGGTCGGGGGCTACACCTTC.

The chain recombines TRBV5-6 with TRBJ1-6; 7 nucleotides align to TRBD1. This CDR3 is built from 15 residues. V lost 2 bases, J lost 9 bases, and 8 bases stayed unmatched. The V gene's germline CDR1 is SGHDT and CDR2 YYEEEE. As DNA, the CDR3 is TGTGCCAGCAGCTTCTACAGGGGATCAGGTTCACCCCTCCACTTT. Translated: CASSFYRGSGSPLHF.

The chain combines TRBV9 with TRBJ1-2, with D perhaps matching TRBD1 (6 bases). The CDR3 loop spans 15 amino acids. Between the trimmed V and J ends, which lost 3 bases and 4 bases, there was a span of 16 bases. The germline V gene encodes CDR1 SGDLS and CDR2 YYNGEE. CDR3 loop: CASSATGKGIYGYTF. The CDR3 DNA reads TGTGCCAGCAGCGCAACAGGGAAGGGAATCTATGGCTACACCTTC. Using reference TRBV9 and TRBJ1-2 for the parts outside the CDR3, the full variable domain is DSGVTQTPKHLITATGQRVTLRCSPRSGDLSVYWYQQSLDQGLQFLIQYYNGEERAKGNILERFSAQQFPDLHSELNLSSLELGDSALYFCASSATGKGIYGYTFGSGTRLTVV.

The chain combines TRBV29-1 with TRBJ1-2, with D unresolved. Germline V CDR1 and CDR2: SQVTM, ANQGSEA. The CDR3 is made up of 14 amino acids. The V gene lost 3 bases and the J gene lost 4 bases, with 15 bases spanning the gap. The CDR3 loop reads CSVEETDDPYGYTF. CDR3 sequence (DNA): TGCAGCGTTGAGGAAACAGACGACCCCTATGGCTACACCTTC.

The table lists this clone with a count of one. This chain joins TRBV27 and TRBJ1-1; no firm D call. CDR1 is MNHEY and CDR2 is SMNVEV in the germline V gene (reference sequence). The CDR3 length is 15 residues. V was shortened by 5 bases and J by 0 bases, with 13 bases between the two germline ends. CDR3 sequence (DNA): TGTGCCAGCAGTCTTGGACGGGGTTTGAACACTGAAGCTTTCTTT. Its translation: CASSLGRGLNTEAFF.

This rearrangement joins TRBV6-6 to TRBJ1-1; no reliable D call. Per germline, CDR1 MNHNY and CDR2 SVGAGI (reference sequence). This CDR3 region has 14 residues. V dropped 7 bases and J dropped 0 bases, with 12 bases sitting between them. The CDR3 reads CASTFTTMNTEAFF. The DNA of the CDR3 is TGTGCCAGCACCTTCACAACAATGAACACTGAAGCTTTCTTT.

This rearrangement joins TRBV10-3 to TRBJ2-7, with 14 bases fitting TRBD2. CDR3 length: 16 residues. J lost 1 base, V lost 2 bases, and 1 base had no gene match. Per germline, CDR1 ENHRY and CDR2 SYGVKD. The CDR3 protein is CAISEGLAGGSYEQYF. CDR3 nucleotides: TGTGCCATCAGTGAGGGACTAGCGGGAGGTTCCTACGAGCAGTACTTC.

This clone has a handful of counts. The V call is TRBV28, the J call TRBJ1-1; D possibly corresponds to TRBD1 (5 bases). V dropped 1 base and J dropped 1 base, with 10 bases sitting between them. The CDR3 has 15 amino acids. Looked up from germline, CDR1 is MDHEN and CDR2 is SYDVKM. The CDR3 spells CASSLLAGPNTEAFF. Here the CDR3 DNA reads TGTGCCAGCAGTTTATTGGCAGGGCCGAACACTGAAGCTTTCTTT.

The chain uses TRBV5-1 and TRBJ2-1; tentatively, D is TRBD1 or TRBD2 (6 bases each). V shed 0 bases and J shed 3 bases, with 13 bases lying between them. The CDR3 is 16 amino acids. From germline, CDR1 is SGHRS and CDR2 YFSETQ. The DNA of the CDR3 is TGCGCCAGCAGCTTGGAGGGGGGTTTCTTCTACAATGAGCAGTTCTTC. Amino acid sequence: CASSLEGGFFYNEQFF. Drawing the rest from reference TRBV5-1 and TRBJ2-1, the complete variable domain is KAGVTQTPRYLIKTRGQQVTLSCSPISGHRSVSWYQQTPGQGLQFLFEYFSETQRNKGNFPGRFSGRQFSNSRSEMNVSTLELGDSALYLCASSLEGGFFYNEQFFGPGTRLTVL.

In DNA form, the CDR3 reads TGTGCCTGGACGTTCGGGACAGGGCTGGAAGAGACCCAGTACTTC. This codes for CAWTFGTGLEETQYF. The V call is TRBV30, the J call TRBJ2-5, with 9 bases identical to TRBD1. After removal of 4 bases from V and 3 bases from J, the junction contained 9 bases not matched to a gene. Germline CDR1 is GTSNPN and CDR2 is SVGIG (reference sequence). The CDR3 spans 15 residues.

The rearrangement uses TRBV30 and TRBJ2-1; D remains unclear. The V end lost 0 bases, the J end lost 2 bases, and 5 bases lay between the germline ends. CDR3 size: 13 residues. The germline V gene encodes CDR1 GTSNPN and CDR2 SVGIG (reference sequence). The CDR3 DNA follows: TGTGCCTGGAGTGTAATGACCTACAATGAGCAGTTCTTC. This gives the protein CAWSVMTYNEQFF.

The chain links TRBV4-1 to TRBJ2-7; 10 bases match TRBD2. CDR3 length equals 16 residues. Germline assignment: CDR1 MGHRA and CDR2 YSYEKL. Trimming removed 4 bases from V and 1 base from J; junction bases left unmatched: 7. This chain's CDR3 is CASSLLTSGRSYEQYF. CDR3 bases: TGCGCCAGCAGCCTGCTGACTAGCGGGCGTTCCTACGAGCAGTACTTC.

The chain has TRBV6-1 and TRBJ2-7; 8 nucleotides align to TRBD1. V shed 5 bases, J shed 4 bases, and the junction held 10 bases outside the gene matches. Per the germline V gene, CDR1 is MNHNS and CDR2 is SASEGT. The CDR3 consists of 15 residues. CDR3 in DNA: TGTGCCAGCAGTCACCCCAGGACAGGGTTGTACGAGCAGTACTTC. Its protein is CASSHPRTGLYEQYF.

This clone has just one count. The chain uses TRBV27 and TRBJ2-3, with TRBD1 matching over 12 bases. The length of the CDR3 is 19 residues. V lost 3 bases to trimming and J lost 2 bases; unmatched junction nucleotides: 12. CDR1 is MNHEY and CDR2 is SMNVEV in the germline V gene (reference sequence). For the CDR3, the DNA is TGTGCCAGCAGTTTTTTCCCGGGACAGGGGGCGCGTTCCACAGATACGCAGTATTTT. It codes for CASSFFPGQGARSTDTQYF.